This T cell receptor (beta chain) was sequenced for a study of technical replicates of blood from a handful of donors. The repertoire was sequenced with immunoSEQ multiplex PCR; TCRdb's copy has only in-frame clones and lacks some. The sample shows about 82,000 clones, 96% of them seen only once. The junction had 5 bases not matched to a gene; V was cut back by 5 bases and J by 7 bases. The CDR3 runs to 13 residues. Looked up from germline, CDR1 is MNHEY and CDR2 is SMNVEV (reference sequence). V gene TRBV27 combines with J gene TRBJ2-7, with 10 bases that match TRBD1. This receptor was identified in a human donor in good health. Sequencing was done on a sample of T cells isolated from PBMCs. CDR3 loop: CASSRQGAREQYF. The CDR3 DNA reads TGTGCCAGCAGTAGACAGGGGGCGCGGGAGCAGTACTTC.